This is a list of T cell receptor beta chains from one sample in a study of T-cell memory formation after mild COVID-19. TCRdb independently ran MiXCR on the 5' RACE reads; one entry per CDR3 protein. Of approximately 180,000 distinct CDR3 sequences listed, roughly 17% are singletons. The sample taken for sequencing was PBMCs or a T cell subset sorted from them (not recorded which). These receptors originate from an adult woman who had mild COVID-19 (a few samples of this study predate the infection). Cell type and time point are not known. Both conserved end residues are part of each CDR3. The D gene is left open where the match is weak. Only part of the rows carry a size: once, few, many, or a class if the clone is expanded.

size: many
V: TRBV5-1
D: -
J: TRBJ2-1
DNA: TGCGCCAGCAGCTTGTACGTGGGAGGCAGCAATGAGCAGTTCTTC
CDR3: CASSLYVGGSNEQFF

size: many
V: TRBV12-3/TRBV12-4
D: -
J: TRBJ1-4
DNA: TGTGCCAGCAGTTTGCGTGAAAAACTGTTTTTT
CDR3: CASSLREKLFF

size: -
V: TRBV5-1
D: -
J: TRBJ2-1
DNA: TGCGCCAGCAGCTCCACCCTGAGCTCCTACAATGAGCAGTTCTTC
CDR3: CASSSTLSSYNEQFF

size: few
V: TRBV30
D: TRBD1
J: TRBJ1-4
DNA: TGTGCCGGACAGACAGGGGTGGAAAAACTGTTTTTT
CDR3: CAGQTGVEKLFF

size: many
V: TRBV29-1
D: -
J: TRBJ2-7
DNA: TGCAGCGTTGGTGGGGGCGCCTACGAGCAGTACTTC
CDR3: CSVGGGAYEQYF

size: few
V: TRBV20-1
D: TRBD2
J: TRBJ2-5
DNA: TGCAGTGCCTCGCCGCTCGGGAGGGAGACCCAGTACTTC
CDR3: CSASPLGRETQYF

size: many
V: TRBV5-1
D: -
J: TRBJ2-1
DNA: TGCGCCAGCAGCCCGGGGACCATCGGTCGGGAGCAGTTCTTC
CDR3: CASSPGTIGREQFF

size: many
V: TRBV9
D: -
J: TRBJ2-3
DNA: TGTGCCAGCAGCGTAAGCGGTACTAGCACAGATACGCAGTATTTT
CDR3: CASSVSGTSTDTQYF

size: -
V: TRBV7-3
D: TRBD1
J: TRBJ2-1
DNA: TGTGCCAGCAGCTTAAGGGGACAGACTAACAATGAGCAGTTCTTC
CDR3: CASSLRGQTNNEQFF

size: -
V: TRBV6-2/TRBV6-3
D: TRBD2
J: TRBJ2-1
DNA: TGTGCCAGCACCCCCGCGGTCAGCGGGAGTATGGTGGGTGAGCAGTTCTTC
CDR3: CASTPAVSGSMVGEQFF

size: -
V: TRBV5-1
D: TRBD1
J: TRBJ2-7
DNA: TGCGCCAGCAGCCCGAACAGGGGGGAGCAGTACTTC
CDR3: CASSPNRGEQYF

size: many
V: TRBV11-2
D: -
J: TRBJ1-1
DNA: TGTGCCAGCAGCTTACAACAGGGGAACACTGAAGCTTTCTTT
CDR3: CASSLQQGNTEAFF

size: -
V: TRBV12-3/TRBV12-4
D: TRBD1
J: TRBJ1-5
DNA: TGTGCCAGCGTGGGGACAGGGGGGACAGATCAGCCCCAGCATTTT
CDR3: CASVGTGGTDQPQHF

size: few
V: TRBV6-2/TRBV6-3
D: TRBD1
J: TRBJ2-2
DNA: TGTGCCAGCAGGCTACTGGCCTACGGGACAGGGCGAGGCGGGGAGCTGTTTTTT
CDR3: CASRLLAYGTGRGGELFF

size: -
V: TRBV18
D: -
J: TRBJ2-3
DNA: TGTGCCAGCTCTACACCCAGGCCAGGGAAGGGGACAGATACGCAGTATTTT
CDR3: CASSTPRPGKGTDTQYF

size: few
V: TRBV5-1
D: -
J: TRBJ2-7
DNA: TGCGCCAGCAGCTTGGCCCCCGGCGACGAGCAGTACTTC
CDR3: CASSLAPGDEQYF

size: few
V: TRBV7-6
D: -
J: TRBJ1-1
DNA: TGTGCCAGCAGCTTAGCAGAGAGGACTGAAGCTTTCTTT
CDR3: CASSLAERTEAFF

size: -
V: TRBV2
D: -
J: TRBJ2-5
DNA: TGTGCCAGCAGTGAACTCAGGGAACACCTAGATTCCCAGTACTTC
CDR3: CASSELREHLDSQYF

size: -
V: TRBV12-3/TRBV12-4
D: -
J: TRBJ1-2
DNA: TGTGCCAGCACGGGGGGACGGCGCTATGGCTACACCTTC
CDR3: CASTGGRRYGYTF

size: -
V: TRBV9
D: -
J: TRBJ2-3
DNA: TGTGCCAGCAGCGTAGGTGGAGATACGCAGTATTTT
CDR3: CASSVGGDTQYF

size: few
V: TRBV19
D: TRBD1
J: TRBJ2-1
DNA: TGTGCCAGTAGTATAGCAGGGGGCTCCTACAATGAGCAGTTCTTC
CDR3: CASSIAGGSYNEQFF

size: -
V: TRBV3-1
D: TRBD1
J: TRBJ1-5
DNA: TGTGCCAGCAGCCAATGGACAGGGGATCAGCCCCAGCATTTT
CDR3: CASSQWTGDQPQHF

size: few
V: TRBV27
D: TRBD2
J: TRBJ2-6
DNA: TGTGCCAGCAGTCCGGGACTAGCGGGAGGGCCGGTCGGGGCCAACGTCCTGACTTTC
CDR3: CASSPGLAGGPVGANVLTF

size: -
V: TRBV7-2
D: -
J: TRBJ2-7
DNA: TGTGCCAGCAGCTCAGCCTCGGAGGGCTACGAGCAGTACTTC
CDR3: CASSSASEGYEQYF

size: -
V: TRBV5-5
D: -
J: TRBJ2-2
DNA: TGTGCCAGCAGCAACTCGCGGGAAAAGGGACTCACCGGGGAGCTGTTTTTT
CDR3: CASSNSREKGLTGELFF

size: many
V: TRBV29-1
D: -
J: TRBJ1-1
DNA: TGCAGCGTCTCAGGGTCTAACACTGAAGCTTTCTTT
CDR3: CSVSGSNTEAFF

size: -
V: TRBV5-6
D: TRBD1
J: TRBJ2-4
DNA: TGTGCCAGCAGCTTCGCCGGGACAGAGAGAAACATTCAGTACTTC
CDR3: CASSFAGTERNIQYF

size: few
V: TRBV11-2
D: TRBD2
J: TRBJ2-1
DNA: TGTGCCAGCAGCTGGACTAGCGGGAGCCCTACGCAGTTCTTC
CDR3: CASSWTSGSPTQFF

size: -
V: TRBV12-3/TRBV12-4
D: -
J: TRBJ2-1
DNA: TGTGCCAGCAGGGGGGACTCACCCTACAATGAGCAGTTCTTC
CDR3: CASRGDSPYNEQFF

size: few
V: TRBV4-1
D: -
J: TRBJ2-3
DNA: TGCGCCAGCAGCCAAGATGGAGCGATAGGAGATACGCAGTATTTT
CDR3: CASSQDGAIGDTQYF

size: -
V: TRBV20-1
D: -
J: TRBJ1-4
DNA: TGCAGTGCTAGATCACCAGAGTTAAATGAAAAACTGTTTTTT
CDR3: CSARSPELNEKLFF

size: -
V: TRBV7-3
D: -
J: TRBJ2-1
DNA: TGTGCCAGCAGCTTAAGGGGCTACAATGAGCAGTTCTTC
CDR3: CASSLRGYNEQFF

size: -
V: TRBV2
D: TRBD1
J: TRBJ2-5
DNA: TGTGCCAGCATTCGACAGGGGGCTGTTGGAGAGACCCAGTACTTC
CDR3: CASIRQGAVGETQYF

size: few
V: TRBV12-3/TRBV12-4
D: -
J: TRBJ2-2
DNA: TGTGCCAGCACCTGGCGCCAGAACACCGGGGAGCTGTTTTTT
CDR3: CASTWRQNTGELFF

size: -
V: TRBV6-2/TRBV6-3
D: TRBD2
J: TRBJ2-3
DNA: TGTGCCAGCGGTTCTAGTTTGGGACTAGCTACGGATACGCAGTATTTT
CDR3: CASGSSLGLATDTQYF

size: -
V: TRBV6-1
D: -
J: TRBJ2-5
DNA: TGTGCCAGCAGTCACAGGAAAGGGGAGACCCAGTACTTC
CDR3: CASSHRKGETQYF

size: few
V: TRBV29-1
D: -
J: TRBJ2-3
DNA: TGCAGCGTTACTCCGCAGGGGAAGAGCACAGATACGCAGTATTTT
CDR3: CSVTPQGKSTDTQYF

size: few
V: TRBV6-5
D: TRBD1
J: TRBJ2-7
DNA: TGTGCCAGCAGACGTCGGACAGGGGTTCGGGACGAGCAGTACTTC
CDR3: CASRRRTGVRDEQYF

size: -
V: TRBV4-3
D: -
J: TRBJ2-1
DNA: TGCGCCAGCAGCCAAGAAGGGAAGGGTGAGCAGTTCTTC
CDR3: CASSQEGKGEQFF

size: -
V: TRBV2
D: TRBD2
J: TRBJ2-1
DNA: TGTGCCAGCAGGACTCCGAGCGGGGGGGTTTATAATGAGCAGTTCTTC
CDR3: CASRTPSGGVYNEQFF

size: few
V: TRBV5-1
D: -
J: TRBJ2-1
DNA: TGCGCCAGCAGCTTGGGGGCAGGTGAGCAGTTCTTC
CDR3: CASSLGAGEQFF

size: many
V: TRBV7-9
D: TRBD2
J: TRBJ2-7
DNA: TGTGCCAGCAGCCCCGGGGGGAAAGGATCCGAGCAGTACTTC
CDR3: CASSPGGKGSEQYF

size: -
V: TRBV5-8
D: TRBD1
J: TRBJ1-4
DNA: TGTGCCAGCAGCTTGTTATTCGGGACAGGCAATGAAAAACTGTTTTTT
CDR3: CASSLLFGTGNEKLFF